This section outlines one T cell receptor beta chain sequence together with its context. This sample is drawn from a study of control samples from healthy donors and cancer patients. Assay: immunoSEQ multiplex PCR; the TCRdb copy retains only in-frame clones and omits some. The profile shows 150,000 to 200,000 clones, around 90% of them singletons. This CDR3 has 15 amino acids. The germline V gene has CDR1 MNHEY and CDR2 SMNVEV (reference sequence). V dropped 6 bases and J dropped 6 bases, with 18 bases sitting between them. The receptor comes from a man between 25 and 39 years old in good health. The sequenced sample was blood. The chain links TRBV27 to TRBJ1-5, with a tentative D call TRBD1 (5 bases). CDR3 amino acids: CASSSMESGGQPQHF. The CDR3, as DNA: TGTGCCAGCAGCTCAATGGAGTCGGGGGGTCAGCCCCAGCATTTT.